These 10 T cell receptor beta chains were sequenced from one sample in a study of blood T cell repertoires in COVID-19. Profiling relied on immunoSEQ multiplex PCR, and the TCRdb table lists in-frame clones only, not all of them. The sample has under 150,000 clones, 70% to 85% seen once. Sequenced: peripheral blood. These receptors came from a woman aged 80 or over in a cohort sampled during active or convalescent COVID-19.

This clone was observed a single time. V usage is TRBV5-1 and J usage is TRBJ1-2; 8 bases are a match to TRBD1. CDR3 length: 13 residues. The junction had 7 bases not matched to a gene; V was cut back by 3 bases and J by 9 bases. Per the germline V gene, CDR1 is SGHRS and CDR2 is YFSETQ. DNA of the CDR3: TGCGCCAGCAGCTATTCGGACAGGGATCGCTACACCTTC. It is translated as CASSYSDRDRYTF.

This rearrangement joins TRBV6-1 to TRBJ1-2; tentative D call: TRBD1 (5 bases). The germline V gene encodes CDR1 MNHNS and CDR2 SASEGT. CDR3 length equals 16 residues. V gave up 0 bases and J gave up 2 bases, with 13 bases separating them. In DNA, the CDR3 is TGTGCCAGCAGTGAAGCGGAAAGGGGTAAAAACTATGGCTACACCTTC. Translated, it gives CASSEAERGKNYGYTF.

The CDR3 here is CASSQKNTSGGLETQYF. In nucleotides, the CDR3 is TGTGCCAGCAGCCAGAAAAACACTAGCGGGGGGCTTGAGACCCAGTACTTC. The chain is built from TRBV3-1 (or the pseudogene TRBV3-2) and TRBJ2-5, with 12 bases identical to TRBD2. The CDR3 sequence is 17 residues long. The germline V gene has CDR1 LGHDT and CDR2 YNNKEL (reference sequence). V was pared by 3 bases and J by 5 bases, with 10 bases of the junction left unmatched.

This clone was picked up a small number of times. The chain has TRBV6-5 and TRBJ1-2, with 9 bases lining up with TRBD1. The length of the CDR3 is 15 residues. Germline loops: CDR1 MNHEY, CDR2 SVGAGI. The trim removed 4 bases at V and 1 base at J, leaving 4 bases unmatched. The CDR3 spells CASSFDRGINYGYTF. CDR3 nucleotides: TGTGCCAGCAGTTTCGACAGGGGGATTAACTATGGCTACACCTTC.

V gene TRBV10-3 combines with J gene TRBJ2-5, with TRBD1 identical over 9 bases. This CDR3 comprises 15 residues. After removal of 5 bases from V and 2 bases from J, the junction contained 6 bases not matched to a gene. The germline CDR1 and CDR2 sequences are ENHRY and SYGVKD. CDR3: CAISPGQGIQETQYF. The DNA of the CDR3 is TGTGCCATCAGTCCGGGACAGGGCATTCAAGAGACCCAGTACTTC.

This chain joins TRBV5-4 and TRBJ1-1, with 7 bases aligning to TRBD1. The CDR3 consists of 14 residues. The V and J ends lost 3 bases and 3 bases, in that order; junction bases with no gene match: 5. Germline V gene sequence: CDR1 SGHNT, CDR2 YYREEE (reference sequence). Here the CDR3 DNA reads TGTGCCAGCAGCTCAATCAGGGGGGACACTGAAGCTTTCTTT. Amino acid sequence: CASSSIRGDTEAFF.

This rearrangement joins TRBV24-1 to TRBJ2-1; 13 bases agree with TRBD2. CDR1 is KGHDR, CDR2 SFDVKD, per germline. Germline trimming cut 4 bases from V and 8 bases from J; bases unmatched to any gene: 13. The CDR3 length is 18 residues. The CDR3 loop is CATSESTRTSGGVYEQFF. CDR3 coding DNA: TGTGCCACCAGTGAGAGCACAAGAACTAGCGGGGGGGTTTATGAGCAGTTCTTC.

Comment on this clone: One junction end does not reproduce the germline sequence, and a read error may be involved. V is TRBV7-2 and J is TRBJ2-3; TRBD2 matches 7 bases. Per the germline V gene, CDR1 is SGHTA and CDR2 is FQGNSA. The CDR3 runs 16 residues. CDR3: CASSFASLAGGLPSIF. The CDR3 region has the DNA TGTGCCAGCAGCTTCGCGAGTTTAGCTGGGGGACTACCTTCCATATTT.

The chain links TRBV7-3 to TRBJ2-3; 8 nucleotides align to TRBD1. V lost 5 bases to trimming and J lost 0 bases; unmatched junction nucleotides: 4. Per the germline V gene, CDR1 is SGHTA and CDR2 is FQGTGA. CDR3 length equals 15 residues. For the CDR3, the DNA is TGTGCCAGCAGCCGCGGACAGGGTAGCACAGATACGCAGTATTTT. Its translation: CASSRGQGSTDTQYF.

DNA of the CDR3: TGCGCCAGCAGCCAGGAATACAGGGATGAGCAGTTCTTC. This encodes CASSQEYRDEQFF. The genes are TRBV4-3 and TRBJ2-1; tentative D call: TRBD1 (6 bases). There are 13 residues in the CDR3. Germline CDR1 and CDR2: LGHNA and YSLEER. V dropped 3 bases and J dropped 8 bases, with 11 bases sitting between them.